The 6 T cell receptor beta chains below were found in one sample sequenced in a study of T cell repertoires in cytomegalovirus infection. These receptors have no known antigen. TCRdb itself ran the reads through MiXCR, one entry per CDR3 protein. The data hold 830,000 or so distinct CDR3 sequences, with about 30% observed a single time. The starting material was cultured CD8+ T cells from PBMCs, obtained from culture after CMV antigen stimulation. These receptors were obtained from a human donor in good health (CMV status not recorded). Some clones in this sample may be carry-over from other donors' samples.

Only a few counts were recorded for this clonotype. The chain joins TRBV19 to TRBJ1-6; D remains unclear. The CDR3 consists of 14 residues. Per germline, CDR1 LNHDA and CDR2 SQIVND (reference sequence). The V end was cut by 7 bases, the J end by 3 bases, with 10 bases between. The DNA for the CDR3 is TGTGCCAGTAAGACGTCTGACTATAATTCACCCCTCCACTTT. Amino acid sequence: CASKTSDYNSPLHF.

V gene TRBV20-1 combines with J gene TRBJ1-5; D uncertain. The germline V gene encodes CDR1 DFQATT and CDR2 SNEGSKA (reference sequence). V lost 5 bases, J lost 5 bases, and 13 bases lay in between. The CDR3 runs 13 residues. The CDR3, as DNA: TGCAGTGCTCCCATCGGGTTGGATCAGCCCCAGCATTTT. Amino acids: CSAPIGLDQPQHF.

This clonotype has ten or more counts. V gene TRBV12-3 or TRBV12-4 combines with J gene TRBJ2-2; no reliable D call. The length of the CDR3 is 13 residues. The V gene lost 5 bases and the J gene lost 5 bases, with 9 bases spanning the gap. This chain's CDR3 is CASSRVGTGELFF. The CDR3 nucleotides read TGTGCCAGCAGTAGGGTGGGGACCGGGGAGCTGTTTTTT.

This clonotype was picked up many times. The J gene is TRBJ2-1, the V gene TRBV7-2; D not certain. The V gene lost 1 base and the J gene lost 0 bases, with 10 bases spanning the gap. This CDR3 region has 16 residues. Germline V gene sequence: CDR1 SGHTA, CDR2 FQGNSA. For the CDR3, the DNA is TGTGCCAGCAGCTTAGTAGTCACTGACTCCTACAATGAGCAGTTCTTC. Translating gives CASSLVVTDSYNEQFF.

The chain is built from TRBV29-1 and TRBJ2-3; 8 bases agree with TRBD2. Per the germline V gene, CDR1 is SQVTM and CDR2 is ANQGSEA. The CDR3 runs to 13 residues. Germline trimming cut 7 bases from V and 1 base from J; bases unmatched to any gene: 4. The CDR3, as DNA: TGCAGCGGATCGGGGGGGGGCACAGATACGCAGTATTTT. As protein: CSGSGGGTDTQYF.

This clonotype was counted between two and nine times. DNA for the CDR3: TGTGCCAGCCTTGGTACTGAAGCTTTCTTT. It is translated as CASLGTEAFF. The chain uses TRBV6-1 and TRBJ1-1; no reliable D call. Deletions cut 8 bases from V and 5 bases from J, with 6 bases between. Germline assignment: CDR1 MNHNS and CDR2 SASEGT. CDR3 length equals 10 residues.